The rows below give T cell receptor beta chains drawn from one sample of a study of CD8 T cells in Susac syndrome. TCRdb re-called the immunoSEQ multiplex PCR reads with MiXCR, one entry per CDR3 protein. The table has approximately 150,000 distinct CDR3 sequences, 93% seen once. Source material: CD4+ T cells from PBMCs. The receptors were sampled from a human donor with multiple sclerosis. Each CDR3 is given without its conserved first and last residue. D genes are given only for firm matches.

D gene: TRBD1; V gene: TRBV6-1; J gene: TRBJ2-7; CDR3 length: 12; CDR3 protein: ASSMGQGPYEQY
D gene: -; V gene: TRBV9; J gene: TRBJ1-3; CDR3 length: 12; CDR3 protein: ASSTGGSGNTIY
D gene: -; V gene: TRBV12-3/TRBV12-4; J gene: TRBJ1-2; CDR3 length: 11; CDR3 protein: ASSPGTPDGYT
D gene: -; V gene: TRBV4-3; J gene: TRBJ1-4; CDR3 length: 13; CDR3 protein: ASSQDENGGEKLF
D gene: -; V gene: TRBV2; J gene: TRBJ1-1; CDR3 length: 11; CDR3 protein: ASRSPTAAEAF
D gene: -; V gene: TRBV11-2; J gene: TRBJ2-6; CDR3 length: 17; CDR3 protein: ASSPERGAFSPGANVLT
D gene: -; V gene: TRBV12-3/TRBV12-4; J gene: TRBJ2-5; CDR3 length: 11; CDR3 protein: ASSWGTGETQY
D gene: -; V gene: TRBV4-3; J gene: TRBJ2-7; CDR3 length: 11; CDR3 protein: ASSQVRGDEQY
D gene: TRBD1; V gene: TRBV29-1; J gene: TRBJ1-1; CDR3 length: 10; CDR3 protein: RAGTANTEAF
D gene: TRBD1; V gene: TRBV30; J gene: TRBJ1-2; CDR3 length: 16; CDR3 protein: AWSVPDVGQVPDYGYT
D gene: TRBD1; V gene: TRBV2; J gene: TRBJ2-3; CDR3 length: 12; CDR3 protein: ASLGQGRLDTQY
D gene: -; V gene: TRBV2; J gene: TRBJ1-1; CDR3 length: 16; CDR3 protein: ASQFTGTSGRRNTEAF
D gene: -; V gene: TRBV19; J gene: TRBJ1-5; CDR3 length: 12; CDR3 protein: ASSIDRFNQPQH
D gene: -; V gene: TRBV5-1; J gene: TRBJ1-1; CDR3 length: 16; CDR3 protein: ASSFTPPNPGGYTEAF
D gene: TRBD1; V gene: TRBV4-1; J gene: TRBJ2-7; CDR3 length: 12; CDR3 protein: ASSRPTGGGEQY
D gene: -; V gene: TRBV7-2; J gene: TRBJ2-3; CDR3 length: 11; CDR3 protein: ASSSLHGDTQY
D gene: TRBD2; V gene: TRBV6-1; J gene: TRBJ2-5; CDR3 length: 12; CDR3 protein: ASRGLAYEETQY
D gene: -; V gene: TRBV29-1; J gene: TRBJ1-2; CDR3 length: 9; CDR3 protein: SVERNYGYT
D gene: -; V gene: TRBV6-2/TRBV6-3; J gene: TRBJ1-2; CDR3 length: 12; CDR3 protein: ASSYEGDDYGYT
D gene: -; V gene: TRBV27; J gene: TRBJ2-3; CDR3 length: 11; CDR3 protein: ASSSLGTDTQY
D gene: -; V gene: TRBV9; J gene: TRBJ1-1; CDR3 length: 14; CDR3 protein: ASSVEALRGGTEAF
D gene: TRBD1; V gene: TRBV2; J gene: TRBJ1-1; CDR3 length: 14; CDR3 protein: ASSLDRGGMNTEAF
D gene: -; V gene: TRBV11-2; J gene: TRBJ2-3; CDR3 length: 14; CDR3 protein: ASSPTVRGRTDTQY
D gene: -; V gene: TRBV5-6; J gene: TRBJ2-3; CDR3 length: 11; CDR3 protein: ASSLFRADTQY
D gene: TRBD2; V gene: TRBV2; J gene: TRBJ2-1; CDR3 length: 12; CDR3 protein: ASSGGLIYNEQF
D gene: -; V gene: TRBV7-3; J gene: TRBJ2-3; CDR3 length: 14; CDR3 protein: ASSPGTRGVADTQY
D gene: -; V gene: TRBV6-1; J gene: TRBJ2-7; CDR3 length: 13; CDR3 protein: ASSEPGGQFYEQY
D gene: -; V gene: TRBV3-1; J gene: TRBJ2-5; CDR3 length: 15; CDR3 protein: ASSQASGTVTEETQY
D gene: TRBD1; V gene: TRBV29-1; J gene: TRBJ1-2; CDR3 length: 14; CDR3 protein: SVERTGSSINYGYT
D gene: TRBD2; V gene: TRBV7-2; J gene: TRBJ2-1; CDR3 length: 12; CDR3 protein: ASSLRGGYNEQF
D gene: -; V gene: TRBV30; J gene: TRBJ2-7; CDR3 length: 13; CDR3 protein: AWSLLPGIGTEQY